This TCR beta chain is drawn from a study of T cell changes during pregnancy in multiple sclerosis. This CDR3 comprises 14 residues. Germline loops: CDR1 MGHRA, CDR2 YSYEKL. V lost 5 bases and J lost 7; bases outside the gene matches: 11. Here immunoSEQ multiplex PCR was the method, and the copy in TCRdb shows in-frame clones only, minus some. This table holds approximately 32,000 clones, roughly 89% found once. The source is a female donor with multiple sclerosis, enrolled in a pregnancy study. This specimen was CD8+ T cells from peripheral blood mononuclear cells, taken in the second trimester of pregnancy. The chain carries TRBV4-1 and TRBJ2-7; 7 bases fit TRBD1. The CDR3 DNA reads as TGCGCCAGCAGCTCGGATCCCAGGGGGTCGGAGCAGTACTTC. It encodes CASSSDPRGSEQYF.